These 20 T cell receptor beta chains were all obtained from the same sample, sequenced in a study of blood T cell repertoires in COVID-19. Using immunoSEQ multiplex PCR, the repertoire was profiled, and TCRdb retains in-frame clones only, with some absent. This sample has approximately 270,000 clones, with roughly 88% found just once. The sequenced material came from peripheral blood. The receptors come from a woman aged 30 to 39 with COVID-19, enrolled during active disease.

The chain is built from TRBV4-3 and TRBJ1-6; the D is unclear. V was trimmed by 0 bases and J by 2 bases, leaving 11 bases between them. This CDR3 has 17 amino acids. Germline CDR1 and CDR2: LGHNA and YSLEER. The CDR3 loop reads CASSQDLGEPYNSPLHF. For the CDR3, the DNA is TGCGCCAGCAGCCAAGATCTCGGGGAACCCTATAATTCACCCCTCCACTTT.

The chain combines TRBV11-2 with TRBJ2-7, with 7 bases matching TRBD2. The CDR3 is 13 amino acids. The germline gives CDR1 SGHAT, CDR2 FQNNGV. V gave up 1 base and J gave up 9 bases; unmatched junction bases: 6. CDR3 coding DNA: TGTGCCAGCAGCTTAGGGGGAGGGGCCGGGCAGTACTTC. The encoded protein is CASSLGGGAGQYF.

The rearrangement joins TRBV21-1 to TRBJ1-3; the table calls TRBD1, which could not be checked here. TRBV21-1 is assigned pseudogene status. The CDR3 is 20 residues long. CDR3 loop: CASSKSEGGQGLSSGNTIYF. Here the CDR3 DNA reads TGTGCCAGCAGCAAGAGTGAGGGAGGACAGGGTCTCTCCTCTGGAAACACCATATATTTT.

In this sample, this clone turned up a few times. This sequence joins TRBV3-1 (or the pseudogene TRBV3-2) and TRBJ2-7, with no clear D. The germline V gene encodes CDR1 LGHDT and CDR2 YNNKEL (reference sequence). This CDR3 region has 14 residues. V lost 1 base, J lost 4 bases, and 11 bases lay in between. CDR3 DNA: TGTGCCAGCAGCCAAGGTAGTGATGGTTACGAGCAGTACGTC. It is translated as CASSQGSDGYEQYV.

The chain couples TRBV19 to TRBJ2-7; 8 positions match TRBD1. Germline lookup yields CDR1 LNHDA and CDR2 SQIVND (reference sequence). V was clipped by 5 bases and J by 6 bases; unmatched bases: 6. The CDR3 extends over 13 amino acids. CDR3 coding DNA: TGTGCCAGTAGTCCCGGACAGGGACGCGAGCAGTACTTC. Amino acids: CASSPGQGREQYF.

This sequence joins TRBV6-2 or TRBV6-3 and TRBJ2-1, with 9 bases that match TRBD1. Germline CDR1 MNHEY, CDR2 SVGEGT. Trimming at V came to 4 bases and at J to 2 bases, leaving 3 bases not matched to a gene. CDR3 length equals 15 residues. The CDR3 sequence: CASSLTGGTYNEQFF. CDR3 bases: TGTGCCAGCAGTTTAACAGGGGGCACCTACAATGAGCAGTTCTTC.

This chain links TRBV6-2 or TRBV6-3 with TRBJ1-1; D perhaps matches TRBD1 (5 bases). The CDR3 extends over 15 amino acids. The germline CDR1 and CDR2 sequences are MNHEY and SVGEGT. With 6 bases removed from V and 5 bases from J, the gap between germline ends came to 19 bases. The CDR3 loop reads CASSPPLGRKTEAFF. CDR3 in DNA: TGTGCCAGCAGCCCACCTCTGGGGCGCAAGACTGAAGCTTTCTTT.

This rearrangement joins TRBV27 to TRBJ2-4; D is undetermined. This CDR3 has 15 amino acids. V was pared by 3 bases and J by 0 bases, with 9 bases between. Germline V gene sequence: CDR1 MNHEY, CDR2 SMNVEV (reference sequence). The CDR3 sequence is CASSFSPVAKNIQYF. The CDR3 bases are TGTGCCAGCAGTTTCTCGCCGGTAGCCAAAAACATTCAGTACTTC.

The rearrangement joins TRBV6-1 to TRBJ2-5, with 14 bases matching TRBD2. Unmatched junction bases numbered 2, after V lost 4 bases and J lost 1 base. The germline V gene encodes CDR1 MNHNS and CDR2 SASEGT. The CDR3 totals 16 residues. The CDR3 region is CASSVGLAGAQETQYF. The CDR3 nucleotides are TGTGCCAGCAGTGTGGGACTAGCGGGGGCCCAAGAGACCCAGTACTTC.

This clone was recorded once. The chain uses TRBV5-8 and TRBJ2-7; tentative D call: TRBD1 (5 bases). V was shortened by 0 bases and J by 2 bases, with 9 bases between the two germline ends. Germline-derived CDR1 and CDR2 are SGHTS and YDEGEE. This CDR3 spans 14 amino acids. The CDR3 nucleotides read TGTGCCAGCAGCTTGGCCCAGGGTCCCTACGAGCAGTACGTC. It is translated as CASSLAQGPYEQYV.

The V gene is TRBV11-2, the J gene TRBJ1-6; possibly TRBD1 for D (6 bases). Germline V lookup: CDR1 SGHAT, CDR2 FQNNGV. CDR3 size: 17 residues. V was cut by 8 bases and J by 6 bases, with 23 bases left in between. DNA for the CDR3: TGTGCCAGCCGAACACACAGGGAGGGAGGCTTTAATTCACCCCTCCACTTT. Its protein product is CASRTHREGGFNSPLHF.

The chain links TRBV6-1 to TRBJ2-2, with 9 bases that match TRBD2. The CDR3 is 16 residues long. J was trimmed by 8 bases and V by 4 bases; bases with no gene match: 11. Per germline, CDR1 MNHNS and CDR2 SASEGT. CDR3 loop: CASSASGAPLMGELFF. Here the CDR3 DNA reads TGTGCCAGCAGTGCTAGCGGGGCCCCCTTAATGGGGGAGCTGTTTTTT.

The rearrangement uses TRBV28 and TRBJ1-3; a weak D match, TRBD1 (5 bases). This CDR3 comprises 16 residues. Germline V gives CDR1 MDHEN, CDR2 SYDVKM. Trimming took off 3 bases at V and 0 bases at J, with 12 bases between the two ends. The CDR3, as DNA: TGTGCCAGCAGTTTCGACAGTCCTTACTCTGGAAACACCATATATTTT. Its protein is CASSFDSPYSGNTIYF.

CDR3 in amino acids: CASSQDRGLNYGYTF. CDR3 DNA sequence: TGCGCCAGCAGCCAAGATCGAGGACTGAACTATGGCTACACCTTC. This rearrangement joins TRBV4-3 to TRBJ1-2; the D is unclear. Germline CDR1 is LGHNA and CDR2 is YSLEER. The germline V and J ends were trimmed by 0 bases and 2 bases, with 10 bases remaining between them. The CDR3 contains 15 residues.

The J gene is TRBJ2-1, the V gene TRBV27; 11 bases agree with TRBD2. Trimming at V came to 3 bases and at J to 5 bases, leaving 6 bases not matched to a gene. The CDR3 spans 16 residues. The germline V gene encodes CDR1 MNHEY and CDR2 SMNVEV (reference sequence). CDR3 in amino acids: CASSFLGLAGDNEQFF. CDR3 nucleotide sequence: TGTGCCAGCAGTTTTTTAGGACTAGCGGGTGACAATGAGCAGTTCTTC.

The chain recombines TRBV2 with TRBJ2-1, with TRBD2 identical over 7 bases. The length of the CDR3 is 15 residues. Trimming at V came to 6 bases and at J to 0 bases, leaving 5 bases not matched to a gene. Germline V CDR1 and CDR2: SNHLY, FYNNEI. The CDR3 region has the DNA TGTGCCAGCAGCGCTAGCGGAAGCTCCTACAATGAGCAGTTCTTC. It yields the protein CASSASGSSYNEQFF.

The chain uses TRBV7-9 and TRBJ2-3, with D possibly TRBD1 on 6 matching bases. This CDR3 is built from 15 residues. V was cut by 4 bases and J by 5 bases, with 16 bases left in between. The germline CDR1 and CDR2 sequences are SEHNR and FQNEAQ (reference sequence). The CDR3 region is CASSSTGAVEDTQYF. CDR3 in DNA: TGTGCCAGCAGCTCGACAGGAGCGGTAGAAGATACGCAGTATTTT.

The CDR3 spells CASSYSPGQGNEKLFF. CDR3 bases: TGTGCCAGCAGTTACTCCCCGGGACAGGGAAATGAAAAACTGTTTTTT. The genes are TRBV6-5 and TRBJ1-4; TRBD1 agrees at 9 bases. This CDR3 comprises 16 residues. The V and J ends lost 0 bases and 5 bases, in that order; junction bases with no gene match: 4. Germline-derived CDR1 and CDR2 are MNHEY and SVGAGI.

This sequence joins TRBV10-2 and TRBJ2-7; weak D call: TRBD1 (6 bases). V was cut by 6 bases and J by 3 bases, with 12 bases left in between. Germline CDR1 is WSHSY and CDR2 is SAAADI. The CDR3 length is 13 residues. CDR3 amino acids: CASRADRNYEQYF. The CDR3 coding sequence is TGCGCCAGCAGGGCGGACAGAAACTACGAGCAGTACTTC.

The CDR3 nucleotides read TGTGCCAGCAGCCCCGGCACTGAAGCTTTCTTT. Its translation is CASSPGTEAFF. The chain links TRBV7-8 to TRBJ1-1; the D is unclear. The CDR3 has 11 residues. V lost 5 bases to trimming and J lost 4 bases, with 5 bases between them. The germline V gene has CDR1 SGHVS and CDR2 FQNEAQ. Together with reference TRBV7-8 and TRBJ1-1, the CDR3 gives the full variable domain: GAGVSQSPRYKVAKRGQDVALRCDPISGHVSLFWYQQALGQGPEFLTYFQNEAQLDKSGLPSDRFFAERPEGSVSTLKIQRTQQEDSAVYLCASSPGTEAFFGQGTRLTVV.